A single sample gave rise to the 5 T cell receptor beta chains below, sequenced in a study of human T cells and chemical hapten exposure (TCRdb year 2021). The time point label, read with the paper, signifies: pre-sensitization, week 0. This specimen's treatment or condition label, per the study, means: therapeutic diphenylcyclopropenone sensitization with weekly scalp DPC. Library construction relied on RACE. Sequencing was performed on a NextSeq 500. Using fastp trimming at Q25 and MiXCR clonotype assembly, TCRdb reanalyzed the public sequencing data and kept in-frame beta chains. Here each entry gathers all rows of one CDR3 protein and keeps the most common genes and DNA. The sample profile shows approximately 260,000 distinct CDR3 sequences; 8.6% of them were found once. The ten top clones hold approximately 2.2% of the sample. This sample comprised whole blood, obtained in connection with sensitization to the hapten diphenylcyclopropenone (DPC). Receptors originate from a woman aged 35 to 49 with alopecia areata. Some clones in this sample may be carry-over from other donors' samples.

In DNA, the CDR3 is TGCGCCAGCAGCTTGGTGGCACAGGGGGCGATCACCGGGGAGCTGTTTTTT. Protein sequence: CASSLVAQGAITGELFF. The chain combines TRBV5-1 with TRBJ2-2; TRBD1 matches 9 bases. Germline V gene lookup returns CDR1 SGHRS and CDR2 YFSETQ. Trimming at V came to 0 bases and at J to 4 bases, leaving 7 bases not matched to a gene. The length of the CDR3 is 17 residues.

This clonotype showed up just a few times. This chain connects TRBV9 to TRBJ2-2, with unresolved D. The CDR3 runs to 14 residues. Trimming removed 0 bases from V and 4 bases from J, with 7 bases in between. Germline CDR1 reads SGDLS; CDR2 reads YYNGEE. Written as DNA, the CDR3 is TGTGCCAGCAGCGTAGTGGGTCCCACCGGGGAGCTGTTTTTT. Its translation: CASSVVGPTGELFF.

V gene TRBV7-9 combines with J gene TRBJ2-5, with D possibly TRBD1 on 6 matching bases. The CDR3 is made up of 15 amino acids. Germline V gene sequence: CDR1 SEHNR, CDR2 FQNEAQ (reference sequence). Trimming left V 3 bases short and J 0 bases short, with 11 bases between. CDR3 DNA: TGTGCCAGCAGCTTCGGCGGACAGTACCAAGAGACCCAGTACTTC. It encodes CASSFGGQYQETQYF.

The sample holds a few counts of this clonotype. The chain couples TRBV6-2 or TRBV6-3 to TRBJ2-2, with a possible D match to TRBD2 (6 bases). Trimming stripped 4 bases from V and 5 bases from J, with 14 bases between. The CDR3 contains 15 residues. Germline assignment: CDR1 MNHEY and CDR2 SVGEGT. CDR3 amino acids: CASSFRERGTGELFF. The CDR3 bases are TGTGCCAGCAGTTTTCGGGAGCGTGGGACCGGGGAGCTGTTTTTT.

This chain links TRBV6-1 with TRBJ2-7; 7 nucleotides align to TRBD1. Trimming removed 4 bases from V and 7 bases from J; junction bases left unmatched: 10. The length of the CDR3 is 14 residues. Germline V gene data show CDR1 as MNHNS and CDR2 as SASEGT. This chain's CDR3 is CASSGRQGQREQYF. The CDR3 region has the DNA TGTGCCAGCAGTGGTCGACAGGGTCAGCGAGAGCAGTACTTC.